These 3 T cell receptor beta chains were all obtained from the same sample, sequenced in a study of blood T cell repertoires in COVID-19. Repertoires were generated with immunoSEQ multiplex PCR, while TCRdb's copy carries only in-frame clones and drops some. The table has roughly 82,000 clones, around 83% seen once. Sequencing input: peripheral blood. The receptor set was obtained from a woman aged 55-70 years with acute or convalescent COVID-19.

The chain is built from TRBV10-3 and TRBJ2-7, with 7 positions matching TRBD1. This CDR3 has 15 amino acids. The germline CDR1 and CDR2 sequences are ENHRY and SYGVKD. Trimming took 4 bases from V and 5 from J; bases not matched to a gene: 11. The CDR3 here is CAISGQGQATHEQYF. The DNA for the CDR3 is TGTGCCATCAGTGGCCAAGGACAGGCTACCCACGAGCAGTACTTC.

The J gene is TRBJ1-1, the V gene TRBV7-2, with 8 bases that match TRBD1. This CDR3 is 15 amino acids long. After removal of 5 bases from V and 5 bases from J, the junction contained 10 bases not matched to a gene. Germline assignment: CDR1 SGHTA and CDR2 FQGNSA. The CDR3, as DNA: TGTGCCAGCAGCCCCAGGGGGCTCTTGGGTACTGAAGCTTTCTTT. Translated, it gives CASSPRGLLGTEAFF.

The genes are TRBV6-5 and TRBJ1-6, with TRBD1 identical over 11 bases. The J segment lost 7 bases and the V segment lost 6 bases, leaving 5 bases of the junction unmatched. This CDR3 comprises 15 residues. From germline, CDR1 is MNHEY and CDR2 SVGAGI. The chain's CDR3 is CASRLDRGHNSPLHF. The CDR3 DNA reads TGTGCCAGCAGGTTGGACAGGGGGCACAATTCACCCCTCCACTTT.